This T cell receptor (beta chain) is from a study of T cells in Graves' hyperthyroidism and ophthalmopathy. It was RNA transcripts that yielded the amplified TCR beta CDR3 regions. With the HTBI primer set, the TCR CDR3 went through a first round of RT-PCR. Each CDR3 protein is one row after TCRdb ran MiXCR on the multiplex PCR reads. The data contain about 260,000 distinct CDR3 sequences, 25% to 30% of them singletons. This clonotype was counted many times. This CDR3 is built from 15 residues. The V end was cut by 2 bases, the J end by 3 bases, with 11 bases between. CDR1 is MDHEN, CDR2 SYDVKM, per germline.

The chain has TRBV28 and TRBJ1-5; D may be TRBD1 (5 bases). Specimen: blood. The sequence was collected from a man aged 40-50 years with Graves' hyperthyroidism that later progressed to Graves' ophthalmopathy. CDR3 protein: CASSLVGVSNQPQHF. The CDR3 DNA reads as TGTGCCAGCAGTTTAGTGGGGGTGTCCAATCAGCCCCAGCATTTT.